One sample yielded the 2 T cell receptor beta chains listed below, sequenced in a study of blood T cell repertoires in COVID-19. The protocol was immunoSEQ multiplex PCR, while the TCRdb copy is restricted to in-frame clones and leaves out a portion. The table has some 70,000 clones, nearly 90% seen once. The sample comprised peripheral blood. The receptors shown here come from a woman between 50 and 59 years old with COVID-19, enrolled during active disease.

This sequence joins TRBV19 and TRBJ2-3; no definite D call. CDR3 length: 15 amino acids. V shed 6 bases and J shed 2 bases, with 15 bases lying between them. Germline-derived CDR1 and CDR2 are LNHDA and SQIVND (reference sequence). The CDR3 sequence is CASRFGQNPTDTQYF. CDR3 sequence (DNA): TGTGCCAGTAGGTTTGGGCAGAACCCCACAGATACGCAGTATTTT.

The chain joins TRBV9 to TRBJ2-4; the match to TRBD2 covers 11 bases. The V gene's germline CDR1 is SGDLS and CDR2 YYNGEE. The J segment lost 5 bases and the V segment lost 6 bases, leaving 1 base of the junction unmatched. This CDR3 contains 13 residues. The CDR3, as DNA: TGTGCCAGCACGGGACTAGCGGAAAACATTCAGTACTTC. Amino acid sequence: CASTGLAENIQYF.